The T cell receptor beta chain described here comes from a study of blood T cells in healthy people across ages. The authors ran a second PCR of about 6 to 11 cycles using a sample-barcoded 5' primer and a J-beta primer mix. Every sample gave at least 3 million paired-end reads containing CDR3. TCRdb re-called the 5' RACE reads with MiXCR, one entry per CDR3 protein. The data hold more than 1.4 million distinct CDR3 sequences, with around two fifths observed a single time. The CDR3 is made up of 15 amino acids. The germline CDR1 and CDR2 sequences are MNHEY and SVGEGT. V shed 6 bases and J shed 1 base, with 15 bases lying between them. This clonotype was picked up a small number of times.

The specimen was blood. The clonotype comes from a woman aged 18-29 years in good health. The V and J genes are TRBV6-2 or TRBV6-3 and TRBJ2-5; TRBD1 or TRBD2 may be the D gene (5 bases each). The DNA of the CDR3 is TGTGCCAGCAGCCAGATAGGGACCTTCCAAGAGACCCAGTACTTC. This translates into CASSQIGTFQETQYF.